Only a few counts were recorded for the clone carrying this TCR beta chain. The data are from a study of T cells after yellow fever vaccination. Study observations and caveats: Weaker, the secondary response had a peak occurring faster, on day 5 versus 15.

It was through 5'RACE template switching that TCR cDNA was made, with a universal primer site and UMIs added. Via MiXCR, TCRdb re-called the 5' RACE reads, giving one row per CDR3 protein. The table lists 30,000 or so distinct CDR3 sequences, about 6.6% of them singletons. Germline V lookup: CDR1 SGHTA, CDR2 FQGNSA. The CDR3 loop spans 14 amino acids. V gave up 2 bases and J gave up 5 bases; unmatched junction bases: 4. The material was PBMCs, either bulk or a sorted T-cell subset (CD4+, CD8+, memory, or dextramer-sorted; not recorded which), obtained on the day of the first yellow fever vaccination. The V call is TRBV7-2, the J call TRBJ2-7, with TRBD1 matching 9 bases. The receptor's source is a man aged 18 to 30 who received the YFV17D yellow fever vaccine. In DNA, the CDR3 is TGTGCCAGCAGCTTAAATGGACAGGGGAACGAGCAGTACTTC. It encodes CASSLNGQGNEQYF.